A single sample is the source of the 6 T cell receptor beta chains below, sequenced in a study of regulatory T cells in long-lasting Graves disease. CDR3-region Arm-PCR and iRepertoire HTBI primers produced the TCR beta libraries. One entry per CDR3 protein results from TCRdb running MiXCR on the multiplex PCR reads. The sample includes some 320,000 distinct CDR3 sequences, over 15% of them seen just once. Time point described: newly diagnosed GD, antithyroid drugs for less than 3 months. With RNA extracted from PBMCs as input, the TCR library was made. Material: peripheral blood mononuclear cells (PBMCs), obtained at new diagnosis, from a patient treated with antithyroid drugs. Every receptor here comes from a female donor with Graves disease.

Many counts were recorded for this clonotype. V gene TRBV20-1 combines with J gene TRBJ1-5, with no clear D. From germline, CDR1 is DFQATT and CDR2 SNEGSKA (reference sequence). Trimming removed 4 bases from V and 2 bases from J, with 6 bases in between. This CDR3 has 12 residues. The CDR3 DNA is TGCAGTGCTAATTCCGGCAATCAGCCCCAGCATTTT. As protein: CSANSGNQPQHF.

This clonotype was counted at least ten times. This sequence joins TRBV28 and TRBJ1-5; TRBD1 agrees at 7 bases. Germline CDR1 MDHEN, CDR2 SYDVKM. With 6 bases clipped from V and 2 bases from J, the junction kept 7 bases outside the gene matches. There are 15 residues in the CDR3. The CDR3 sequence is CASRQGEAGNQPQHF. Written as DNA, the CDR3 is TGTGCCAGCAGGCAGGGGGAGGCGGGCAATCAGCCCCAGCATTTT.

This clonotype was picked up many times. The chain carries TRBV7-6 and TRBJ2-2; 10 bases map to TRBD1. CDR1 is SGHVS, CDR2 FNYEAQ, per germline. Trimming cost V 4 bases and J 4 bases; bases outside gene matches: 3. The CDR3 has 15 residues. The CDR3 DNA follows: TGTGCCAGCAGCTCCGGGACAGGGGTCACCGGGGAGCTGTTTTTT. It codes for CASSSGTGVTGELFF.

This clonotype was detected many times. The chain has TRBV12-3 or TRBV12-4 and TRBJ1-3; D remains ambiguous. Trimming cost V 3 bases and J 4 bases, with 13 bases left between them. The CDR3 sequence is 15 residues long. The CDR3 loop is CASSFLSDIGNTIYF. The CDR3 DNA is TGTGCCAGCAGTTTTTTGTCGGATATCGGAAACACCATATATTTT.

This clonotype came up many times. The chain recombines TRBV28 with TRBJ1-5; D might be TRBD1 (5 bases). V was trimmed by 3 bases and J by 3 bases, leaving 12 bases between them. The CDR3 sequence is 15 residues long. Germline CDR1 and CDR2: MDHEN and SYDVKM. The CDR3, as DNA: TGTGCCAGCAGTTTCGACAGATCCTTCAATCAGCCCCAGCATTTT. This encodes CASSFDRSFNQPQHF.

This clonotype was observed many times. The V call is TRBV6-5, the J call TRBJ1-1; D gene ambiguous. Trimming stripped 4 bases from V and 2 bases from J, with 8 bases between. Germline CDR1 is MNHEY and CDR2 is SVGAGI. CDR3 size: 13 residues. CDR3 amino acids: CASSSAENTEAFF. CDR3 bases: TGTGCCAGCAGTTCCGCCGAAAACACTGAAGCTTTCTTT.